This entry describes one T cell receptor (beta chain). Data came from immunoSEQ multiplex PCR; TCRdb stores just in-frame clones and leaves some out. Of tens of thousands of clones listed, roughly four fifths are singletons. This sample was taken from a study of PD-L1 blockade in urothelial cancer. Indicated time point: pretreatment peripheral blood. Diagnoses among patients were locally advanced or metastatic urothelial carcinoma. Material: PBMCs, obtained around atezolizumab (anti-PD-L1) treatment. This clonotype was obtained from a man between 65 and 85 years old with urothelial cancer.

The CDR3, as DNA: TGCAGCGTTGAAGAGGGACAGGGAAACTATGGCTACACCTTC. It is translated as CSVEEGQGNYGYTF. The genes are TRBV29-1 and TRBJ1-2; 9 positions match TRBD1. The V gene's germline CDR1 is SQVTM and CDR2 ANQGSEA. This CDR3 region has 14 residues. Trimming cost V 0 bases and J 2 bases; bases outside gene matches: 1.